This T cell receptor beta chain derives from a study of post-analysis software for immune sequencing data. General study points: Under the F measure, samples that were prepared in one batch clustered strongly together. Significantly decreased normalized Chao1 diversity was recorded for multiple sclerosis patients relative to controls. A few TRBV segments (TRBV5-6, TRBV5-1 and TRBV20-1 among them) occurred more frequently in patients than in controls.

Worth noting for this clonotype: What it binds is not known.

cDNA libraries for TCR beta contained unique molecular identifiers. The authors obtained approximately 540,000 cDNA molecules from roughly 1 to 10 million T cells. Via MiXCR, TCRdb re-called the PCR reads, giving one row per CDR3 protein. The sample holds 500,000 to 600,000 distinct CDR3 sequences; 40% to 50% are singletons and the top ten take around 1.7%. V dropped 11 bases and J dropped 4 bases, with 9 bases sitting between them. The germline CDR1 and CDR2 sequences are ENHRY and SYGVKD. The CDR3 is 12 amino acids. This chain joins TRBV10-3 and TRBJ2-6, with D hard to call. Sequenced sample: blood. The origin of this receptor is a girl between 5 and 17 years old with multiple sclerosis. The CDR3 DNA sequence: TGTGCCTCTACTGAGGGGGCCAACGTCCTGACTTTC. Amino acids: CASTEGANVLTF.